This TCR beta chain was observed in a study of blood T cell repertoires in COVID-19. On the study more broadly: Spain, Italy and the United States supplied samples that represented acute and convalescent COVID-19. From T cells, B-cell-depleted T cells, or PBMCs came the material, which was cDNA or gDNA.

Assay: immunoSEQ multiplex PCR; the TCRdb copy retains only in-frame clones and omits some. The sample records around 270,000 clones, 70% to 90% being singletons. Germline CDR1 reads SGHAT; CDR2 reads FQNNGV. V lost 4 bases and J lost 5; bases outside the gene matches: 10. CDR3 length: 15 amino acids. Participants were aged roughly 18 to 100 years from approximately 23 US areas. Either two negative PCRs, clearance, or symptom resolution qualified Cohort 3 donors as recovered. The J gene is TRBJ1-2, the V gene TRBV11-2; 7 bases are shared with TRBD1. Sequencing was carried out using PBMCs or T cells enriched from blood (not recorded which). This sequence originates from a woman between 25 and 40 years old who had recovered from COVID-19. The CDR3 DNA sequence: TGTGCCAGCAGCTCAGATAGGGGGCCAGGGTATGGCTACACCTTC. This gives the protein CASSSDRGPGYGYTF.